This T cell receptor beta chain was sequenced for a study of T cell repertoires in cytomegalovirus infection. V lost 3 bases, J lost 9 bases, and 12 bases lay in between. Germline lookup yields CDR1 MNHNS and CDR2 SASEGT. The CDR3 extends over 14 amino acids. One entry per CDR3 protein results from TCRdb running MiXCR on the reads. There are about 830,000 distinct CDR3 sequences in the sample; about 30% occur only once, and roughly an eighth lies in the top ten. In this sample, this clonotype turned up a few times. Its antigen remains unidentified. Material: cultured CD8+ T cells from PBMCs, obtained from culture after CMV antigen stimulation. The TCR sequence derives from a human donor in good health (CMV status not recorded). Some clones in this sample may be carry-over from other donors' samples. V is TRBV6-1 and J is TRBJ1-6; no firm D call. The CDR3, as DNA: TGTGCCAGCAGTGATCACTGGGATCCTTCACCCCTCCACTTT. It specifies CASSDHWDPSPLHF.